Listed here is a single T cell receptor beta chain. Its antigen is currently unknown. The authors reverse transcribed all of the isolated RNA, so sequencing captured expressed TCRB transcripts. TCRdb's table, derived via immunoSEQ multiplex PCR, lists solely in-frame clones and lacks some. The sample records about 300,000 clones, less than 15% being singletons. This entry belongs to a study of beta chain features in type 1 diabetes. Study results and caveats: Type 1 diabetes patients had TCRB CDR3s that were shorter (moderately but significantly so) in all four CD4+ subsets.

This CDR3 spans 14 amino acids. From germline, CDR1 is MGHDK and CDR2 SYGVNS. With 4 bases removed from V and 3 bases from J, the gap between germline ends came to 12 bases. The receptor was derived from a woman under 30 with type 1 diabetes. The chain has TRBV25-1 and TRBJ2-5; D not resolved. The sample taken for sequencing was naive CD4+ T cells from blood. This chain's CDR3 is CASSVRHLKETQYF. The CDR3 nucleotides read TGTGCCAGCAGTGTGCGACATTTAAAAGAGACCCAGTACTTC.